This is a list of T cell receptor beta chains from one sample in a study of response to subunit inactivated influenza vaccine. TCRdb called the RT-PCR reads again in MiXCR, with one record for every CDR3 protein. The profile shows about 570,000 distinct CDR3 sequences, 11% of them singletons. These data are also associated with another study on T cells expressing NK-cell markers.

Sequencing used PBMCs from blood, obtained on the day of vaccination. The receptors were sampled from a man aged 50 to 60 who received an inactivated influenza vaccine. Each CDR3 is given with its conserved first and last residue. The D gene is left open where the match is weak. Clone size is not always given. Where it is, it says once, few, many or a class for expanded clones.

>TRBJ2-5|TRBV2|-|-
CASSVIQLQETQYF
TGTGCCAGCAGTGTCATCCAGTTACAAGAGACCCAGTACTTC
>TRBJ2-3|TRBV4-3|TRBD2|few
CASSRTAGLAGADTQYF
TGCGCCAGCAGCCGAACGGCAGGACTAGCGGGGGCAGATACGCAGTATTTT
>TRBJ2-5|TRBV5-1|-|few
CASNPGTQETQYF
TGCGCCAGCAATCCGGGAACCCAAGAGACCCAGTACTTC
>TRBJ2-1|TRBV9|-|-
CASSIGSGASYNEQFF
TGTGCCAGCAGTATCGGGAGCGGAGCCTCCTACAATGAGCAGTTCTTC
>TRBJ2-1|TRBV4-1|-|-
CASSSLAGSKGRGEQFF
TGCGCTAGCAGCTCTCTTGCCGGGAGTAAGGGTCGTGGTGAGCAGTTCTTC
>TRBJ2-1|TRBV3-1|-|few
CASSQIGQYNEQFF
TGTGCCAGCAGCCAAATAGGGCAGTACAATGAGCAGTTCTTC
>TRBJ2-1|TRBV12-3/TRBV12-4|-|many
CASSALLGISYNEQFF
TGTGCCAGCAGTGCATTATTGGGGATCTCCTACAATGAGCAGTTCTTC
>TRBJ2-7|TRBV7-8|TRBD1|few
CASSLRQGNEQYF
TGTGCCAGCAGCTTACGACAGGGTAACGAGCAGTACTTC
>TRBJ2-3|TRBV9|-|few
CASSGTWASDTQYF
TGTGCCAGCAGCGGGACGTGGGCATCAGATACGCAGTATTTT
>TRBJ2-7|TRBV3-1|-|few
CASSQAGPYEQYF
TGTGCCAGCAGCCAAGCGGGGCCCTACGAGCAGTACTTC
>TRBJ2-5|TRBV29-1|-|-
CSVVWGRQQETQYF
TGCAGCGTTGTGTGGGGGCGACAACAAGAGACCCAGTACTTC
>TRBJ2-7|TRBV19|TRBD2|many
CASSPGLAETYEQYF
TGTGCCAGTAGTCCGGGACTAGCGGAAACCTACGAGCAGTACTTC
>TRBJ1-2|TRBV3-1|-|many
CASSQAANYGYTF
TGCGCCAGCAGCCAGGCAGCTAACTATGGCTACACCTTC
>TRBJ2-5|TRBV4-3|TRBD2|-
CASSQNPLTSGSWETQYF
TGCGCCAGCAGCCAAAACCCACTGACTAGCGGGAGTTGGGAGACCCAGTACTTC
>TRBJ2-2|TRBV11-1|-|-
CASSWDTPNTGELFF
TGTGCCAGCAGTTGGGACACCCCGAACACCGGGGAGCTGTTTTTT
>TRBJ1-4|TRBV12-3/TRBV12-4|TRBD1|few
CASSGRGREGDEKLFF
TGTGCCAGCAGTGGCAGGGGGCGCGAGGGTGATGAAAAACTGTTTTTT
>TRBJ2-4|TRBV28|-|-
CASLSDMSRGPNIQYF
TGTGCCAGCTTGAGTGACATGAGTCGGGGCCCGAACATTCAGTACTTC
>TRBJ2-4|TRBV5-1|-|-
CASSLAPGKDIQYF
TGCGCCAGCAGCTTGGCGCCGGGGAAGGACATTCAGTACTTC
>TRBJ2-1|TRBV2|-|few
CASRDTASSYNEQFF
TGTGCCAGCAGAGATACAGCGAGCTCCTACAATGAGCAGTTCTTC
>TRBJ1-5|TRBV4-1|-|many
CASSAGLDLPQHF
TGCGCCAGCAGCGCCGGGCTTGATCTGCCCCAGCATTTT
>TRBJ2-2|TRBV24-1|TRBD1|few
CATMGQGFGGAGELFF
TGTGCCACCATGGGACAGGGGTTCGGGGGCGCCGGGGAGCTGTTTTTT
>TRBJ1-2|TRBV20-1|-|few
CSARDQTANYGYTF
TGCAGTGCTAGAGATCAAACCGCTAACTATGGCTACACCTTC
>TRBJ1-5|TRBV12-3/TRBV12-4|-|few
CASNPGFNQPQHF
TGTGCCAGCAACCCGGGATTCAATCAGCCCCAGCATTTT
>TRBJ2-3|TRBV20-1|-|-
CSAIIRQENTDTQYF
TGCAGTGCTATAATAAGACAGGAGAACACAGATACGCAGTATTTT
>TRBJ2-5|TRBV24-1|-|few
CATSDSTLTTQYF
TGTGCCACCAGTGATTCGACCCTGACGACCCAGTACTTC
>TRBJ2-3|TRBV5-4|TRBD2|-
CASSSRLAGSTDTQYF
TGTGCCAGCAGCTCCCGACTAGCGGGGAGCACAGATACGCAGTATTTT
>TRBJ2-3|TRBV5-1|TRBD1|-
CASSLGGQGGTDTQYF
TGCGCCAGCAGCTTGGGGGGACAGGGCGGCACAGATACGCAGTATTTT
>TRBJ2-3|TRBV6-2/TRBV6-3|TRBD1|many
CASSQDRLITDTQYF
TGTGCCAGCAGCCAGGACAGGCTCATCACAGATACGCAGTATTTT
>TRBJ2-5|TRBV5-1|TRBD2|-
CASSYPNRPAGGRTQETQYF
TGCGCCAGCAGCTACCCCAATCGGCCAGCGGGGGGCCGAACACAAGAGACCCAGTACTTC
>TRBJ2-1|TRBV6-1|TRBD1|few
CASSPGGGNSYNEQFF
TGTGCCAGCAGTCCAGGGGGCGGAAATTCCTACAATGAGCAGTTCTTC
>TRBJ1-2|TRBV27|-|few
CASSRLQSSNYGYTF
TGTGCCAGCAGCCGTTTGCAGTCCTCTAACTATGGCTACACCTTC
>TRBJ2-1|TRBV9|-|-
CASSVGIQAKNEQFF
TGTGCCAGCAGCGTAGGTATCCAAGCGAAGAACGAGCAGTTCTTC
>TRBJ2-7|TRBV27|-|few
CASSLYGEQYF
TGTGCCAGCAGTTTATATGGGGAGCAGTACTTC
>TRBJ1-4|TRBV6-1|-|few
CASSEVWMAVEKLFF
TGTGCCAGCAGTGAGGTTTGGATGGCAGTAGAAAAACTGTTTTTT